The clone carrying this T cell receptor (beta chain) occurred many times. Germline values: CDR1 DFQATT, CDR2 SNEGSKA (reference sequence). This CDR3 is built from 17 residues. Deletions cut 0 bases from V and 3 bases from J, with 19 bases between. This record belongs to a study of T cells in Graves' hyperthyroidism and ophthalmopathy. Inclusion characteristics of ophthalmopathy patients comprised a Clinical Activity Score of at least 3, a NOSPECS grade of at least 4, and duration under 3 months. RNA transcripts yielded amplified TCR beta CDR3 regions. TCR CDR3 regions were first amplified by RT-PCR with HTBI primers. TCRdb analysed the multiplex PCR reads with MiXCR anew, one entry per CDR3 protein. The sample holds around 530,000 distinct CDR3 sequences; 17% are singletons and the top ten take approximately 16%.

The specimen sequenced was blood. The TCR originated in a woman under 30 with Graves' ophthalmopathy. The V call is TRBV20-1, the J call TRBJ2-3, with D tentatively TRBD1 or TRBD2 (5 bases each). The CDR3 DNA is TGCAGTGCTAGAGATGGATGGTCAGGGAGACGTACAGATACGCAGTATTTT. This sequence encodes CSARDGWSGRRTDTQYF.